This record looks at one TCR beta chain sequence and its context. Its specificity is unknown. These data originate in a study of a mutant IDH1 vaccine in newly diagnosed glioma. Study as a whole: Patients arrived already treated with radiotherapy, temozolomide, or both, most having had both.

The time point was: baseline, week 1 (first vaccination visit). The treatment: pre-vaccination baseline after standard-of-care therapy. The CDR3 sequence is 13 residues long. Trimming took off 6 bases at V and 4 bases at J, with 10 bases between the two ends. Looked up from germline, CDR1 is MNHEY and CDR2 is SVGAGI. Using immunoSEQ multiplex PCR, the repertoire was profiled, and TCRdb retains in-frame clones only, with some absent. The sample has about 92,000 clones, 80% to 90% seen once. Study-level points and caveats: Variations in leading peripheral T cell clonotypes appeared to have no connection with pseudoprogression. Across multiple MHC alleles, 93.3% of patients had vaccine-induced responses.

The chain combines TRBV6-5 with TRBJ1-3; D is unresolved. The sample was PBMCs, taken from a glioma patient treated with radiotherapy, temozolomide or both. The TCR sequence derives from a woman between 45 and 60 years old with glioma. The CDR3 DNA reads TGTGCCAGCAGCCGCACACAGGGAAACACCATATATTTT. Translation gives CASSRTQGNTIYF.